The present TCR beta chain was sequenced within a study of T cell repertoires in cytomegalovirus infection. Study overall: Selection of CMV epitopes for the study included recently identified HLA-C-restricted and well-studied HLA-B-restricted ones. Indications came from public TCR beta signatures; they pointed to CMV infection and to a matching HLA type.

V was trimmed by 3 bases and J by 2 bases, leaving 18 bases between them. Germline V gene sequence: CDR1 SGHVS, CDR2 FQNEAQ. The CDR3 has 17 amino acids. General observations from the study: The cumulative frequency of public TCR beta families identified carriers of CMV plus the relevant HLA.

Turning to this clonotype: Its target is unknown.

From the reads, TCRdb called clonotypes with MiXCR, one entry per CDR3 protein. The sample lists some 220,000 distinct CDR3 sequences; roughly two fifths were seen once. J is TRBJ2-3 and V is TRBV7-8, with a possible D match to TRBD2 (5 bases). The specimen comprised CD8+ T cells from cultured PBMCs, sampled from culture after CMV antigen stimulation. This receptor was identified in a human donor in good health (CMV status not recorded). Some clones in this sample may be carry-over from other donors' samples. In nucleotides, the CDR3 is TGTGCCAGCAGCTTTTTGGTCCTACAGCGGATCACAGATACGCAGTATTTT. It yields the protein CASSFLVLQRITDTQYF.